Below are 20 T cell receptor beta chains sequenced from a single sample in a study of shared clonotypes between healthy human individuals. TCRdb's copy holds only in-frame clones and misses some; the assay was immunoSEQ multiplex PCR. The table has a few hundred thousand clones, 70% to 85% seen once; the top ten hold about an eighth. The material sequenced was PBMCs. The source of these receptors is a woman aged 40 to 50 in good health. Some clones in this sample may be carry-over from other donors' samples.

V usage is TRBV5-1 and J usage is TRBJ2-2; D might be TRBD2 (5 bases). Germline V gene lookup returns CDR1 SGHRS and CDR2 YFSETQ. The V gene lost 7 bases and the J gene lost 8 bases, with 18 bases spanning the gap. The CDR3 is made up of 14 amino acids. Here the CDR3 DNA reads TGCGCCAGCTCCCTGGGAGAAGAAACGGGGGAGCTGTTTTTT. Protein sequence: CASSLGEETGELFF.

The V gene is TRBV10-2, the J gene TRBJ2-7; TRBD2 aligns across 13 bases. Germline CDR1 and CDR2: WSHSY and SAAADI. The CDR3 is 15 residues long. V was clipped by 6 bases and J by 6 bases; unmatched bases: 8. Here the CDR3 reads CASSLEGLAGREQYF. CDR3 in DNA: TGCGCCAGCAGCTTAGAGGGACTAGCGGGACGCGAGCAGTACTTC.

This clone was seen just once. The rearrangement links TRBV27 to TRBJ2-6; no reliable D call. This CDR3 has 15 amino acids. Germline loops: CDR1 MNHEY, CDR2 SMNVEV (reference sequence). Trimming removed 0 bases from V and 0 bases from J, with 3 bases in between. The CDR3 spells CASSLSLSGANVLTF. For the CDR3, the DNA is TGTGCCAGCAGTTTATCCCTCTCTGGGGCCAACGTCCTGACTTTC. The variable domain in full, with the rest retrieved from reference TRBV27 and TRBJ2-6, is EAQVTQNPRYLITVTGKKLTVTCSQNMNHEYMSWYRQDPGLGLRQIYYSMNVEVTDKGDVPEGYKVSRKEKRNFPLILESPSPNQTSLYFCASSLSLSGANVLTFGAGSRLTVL.

V is TRBV11-1 and J is TRBJ1-2; unclear D gene. The V gene's germline CDR1 is SGHAT and CDR2 FQDESV (reference sequence). This CDR3 contains 14 residues. Trimming took 6 bases from V and 5 from J, leaving 16 bases between them. DNA of the CDR3: TGTGCCAGCAGGCCCCTGGACCACATGTATGGCTACACCTTC. Translating it yields CASRPLDHMYGYTF.

CDR3 in amino acids: CASRTVGQQYF. CDR3 in DNA: TGTGCCAGCAGGACCGTCGGTCAACAGTACTTC. The J gene is TRBJ2-7, the V gene TRBV28; D is ambiguous. The V gene lost 6 bases and the J gene lost 10 bases, with 13 bases spanning the gap. Germline CDR1 MDHEN, CDR2 SYDVKM. The length of the CDR3 is 11 residues.

The chain recombines TRBV30 with TRBJ1-1; the D gene is possibly TRBD1 (5 bases). The germline V gene has CDR1 GTSNPN and CDR2 SVGIG (reference sequence). V was pared by 3 bases and J by 1 base, with 12 bases between. CDR3 size: 14 residues. Here the CDR3 reads CAWRGRVRNTEAFF. The CDR3 DNA reads as TGTGCCTGGAGAGGCAGGGTGAGGAACACTGAAGCTTTCTTT.

This chain connects TRBV7-2 to TRBJ2-2; D perhaps matches TRBD1 (7 bases). V gave up 5 bases and J gave up 8 bases, with 15 bases separating them. The CDR3 length is 14 residues. Germline V gene lookup returns CDR1 SGHTA and CDR2 FQGNSA. CDR3 region: CASSKRQGGGELFF. CDR3 DNA sequence: TGTGCCAGCAGCAAGAGACAGGGAGGAGGGGAGCTGTTTTTT.

This clone was seen only once. The V and J genes are TRBV6-6 and TRBJ1-1, with D possibly matching TRBD1 (5 bases). Looked up from germline, CDR1 is MNHNY and CDR2 is SVGAGI (reference sequence). The V gene lost 5 bases and the J gene lost 11 bases, with 15 bases spanning the gap. This CDR3 has 12 amino acids. The CDR3 region has the DNA TGTGCCAGCAGTGACGAGGGGATTCGGGCTTTCTTT. This gives the protein CASSDEGIRAFF.

V and J are TRBV4-2 and TRBJ2-5; D call uncertain. Germline V gene data show CDR1 as LGHNA and CDR2 as YNFKEQ. Trimming took 0 bases from V and 0 from J, leaving 8 bases between them. CDR3 length: 15 amino acids. This CDR3 reads CASSQDYMYQETQYF. For the CDR3, the DNA is TGTGCCAGCAGCCAAGATTATATGTACCAAGAGACCCAGTACTTC.

In DNA form, the CDR3 reads TGTGCCAGCACCACGGGTCGGGGAGAAAAACTGTTTTTT. This gives the protein CASTTGRGEKLFF. The gene calls are TRBV5-4 and TRBJ1-4, with D unresolved. Per germline, CDR1 SGHNT and CDR2 YYREEE (reference sequence). The CDR3 loop spans 13 amino acids. V shed 6 bases and J shed 8 bases, with 14 bases lying between them.

The gene calls are TRBV28 and TRBJ2-6, with 7 bases aligning to TRBD1. Germline V gene data show CDR1 as MDHEN and CDR2 as SYDVKM. Trimming cost V 7 bases and J 0 bases; bases outside gene matches: 6. The CDR3 is made up of 16 amino acids. CDR3 nucleotide sequence: TGTGCCAGCACCACGACAGGGTACTCTGGGGCCAACGTCCTGACTTTC. It encodes CASTTTGYSGANVLTF.

This clone was counted between two and nine times. The chain employs TRBV5-6 and TRBJ2-3; 10 nucleotides line up with TRBD2. The CDR3 spans 15 residues. Germline V lookup: CDR1 SGHDT, CDR2 YYEEEE. V was pared by 0 bases and J by 6 bases, with 4 bases of the junction left unmatched. The CDR3: CASSLVASGSDTQYF. For the CDR3, the DNA is TGTGCCAGCAGCTTGGTTGCTAGCGGGAGTGATACGCAGTATTTT.

In this sample, this clone turned up once. V usage is TRBV9 and J usage is TRBJ2-7; tentatively, D is TRBD1 (7 bases). V was cut by 4 bases and J by 0 bases, with 20 bases left in between. Germline V CDR1 and CDR2: SGDLS, YYNGEE. The CDR3 is 17 residues long. Here the CDR3 reads CASSPGGLARSSYEQYF. The CDR3 DNA sequence: TGTGCCAGCAGCCCAGGGGGGCTAGCGAGGAGCTCCTACGAGCAGTACTTC.

J is TRBJ2-7 and V is TRBV7-8; TRBD2 aligns across 10 bases. Trimming took 5 bases from V and 2 from J; bases not matched to a gene: 3. The germline V gene has CDR1 SGHVS and CDR2 FQNEAQ. CDR3 length: 14 residues. The CDR3 coding sequence is TGTGCCAGCAGCCTAGGGACTAGCGCCTACGAGCAGTACTTC. As protein: CASSLGTSAYEQYF.

This chain's CDR3 is CASSLVAETGELFF. In DNA, the CDR3 is TGTGCCAGCAGCTTAGTGGCGGAGACCGGGGAGCTGTTTTTT. The chain couples TRBV7-6 to TRBJ2-2; D is ambiguous. V lost 1 base and J lost 5, with 8 bases in between. This CDR3 has 14 amino acids. Germline-derived CDR1 and CDR2 are SGHVS and FNYEAQ.

This clone showed up just a few times. V is TRBV5-1 and J is TRBJ2-1; 12 bases are a match to TRBD2. This CDR3 contains 16 residues. Germline V gene data show CDR1 as SGHRS and CDR2 as YFSETQ. With V trimmed by 4 bases and J by 8 bases, 10 bases remained unmatched. Here the CDR3 DNA reads TGCGCCAGCAGCCAATCCCGACTAGCGGGAGTCGATGAGCAGTTCTTC. Encoded protein: CASSQSRLAGVDEQFF.

The rearrangement links TRBV5-1 to TRBJ1-2, with D maybe TRBD1 (5 bases). Trimming stripped 1 base from V and 0 bases from J, with 10 bases between. The CDR3 runs to 15 residues. Germline V gives CDR1 SGHRS, CDR2 YFSETQ. CDR3 sequence: CASSLNQGPNYGYTF. Written as DNA, the CDR3 is TGCGCCAGCAGCTTGAATCAGGGCCCTAACTATGGCTACACCTTC.

Regarding this clone: The junction departs from the called germline gene at one end, perhaps through a read error. This sequence joins TRBV29-1 and TRBJ1-2, with TRBD1 identical over 9 bases. Germline V gene sequence: CDR1 SQVTM, CDR2 ANQGSEA. This CDR3 is 11 amino acids long. The DNA for the CDR3 is TGCAGCGATGGGACAGGGTGGGGCTACGCCTTC. Protein product: CSDGTGWGYAF.

The rearrangement joins TRBV5-8 to TRBJ2-7; 14 nucleotides align to TRBD2. The closer fit of TRBJ2-1 to the DNA end suggests the J call may be wrong. Germline CDR1 and CDR2: SGHTS and YDEGEE. This CDR3 comprises 17 residues. The CDR3 loop reads CASSLDWTSGRYNEQFF. The CDR3 nucleotides are TGTGCCAGCAGCTTGGACTGGACTAGCGGGAGGTACAATGAGCAGTTCTTC.

This chain connects TRBV7-2 to TRBJ2-1, with 8 bases aligning to TRBD2. The CDR3 sequence is 15 residues long. Germline loops: CDR1 SGHTA, CDR2 FQGNSA. Unmatched junction bases numbered 6, after V lost 4 bases and J lost 4 bases. The CDR3 spells CASSSGLVHYNEQFF. CDR3 nucleotides: TGTGCCAGCAGCTCGGGACTAGTTCATTACAATGAGCAGTTCTTC.